Listed below are T cell receptor beta chains from one sample, sequenced in a study of blood T cell repertoires in COVID-19. TCRdb keeps only in-frame clones here, not all; method: immunoSEQ multiplex PCR. Of about 100,000 clones detected, just under 95% appear once; the ten largest clones hold approximately 5.1%. Sequenced: peripheral blood. These receptor sequences come from a man aged 70-80 years with acute or convalescent COVID-19. The CDR3 runs from the conserved cysteine through the conserved F or W. The order of the fields is clone size, CDR3 length, D gene, V gene, J gene, CDR3 DNA, CDR3 protein. A D gene is named only where the DNA matches it firmly. The size entry is marked missing in some rows and otherwise reads once, few, many or a size class.

>.|12|.|TRBV28|TRBJ2-1
TGTGCCAGCAGGGAGGCAGCCAATGAGCAGTTCTTC
CASREAANEQFF
>.|14|TRBD2|TRBV20-1|TRBJ2-3
TGCAGTGCTAGTCCGGCTAGCGGGGGAGATACGCAGTATTTT
CSASPASGGDTQYF
>once|15|TRBD2|TRBV28|TRBJ2-1
TGTGCCAGCAGCCCGCGCCGGCGGGAGAGCCGGGAGCAGTTCTTC
CASSPRRRESREQFF
>.|16|.|TRBV24-1|TRBJ1-5
TGTGCCACCAGTGACTCCCGACGGGGTGGCAATCAGCCCCAGCATTTT
CATSDSRRGGNQPQHF
>.|13|TRBD1|TRBV18|TRBJ2-5
TGTGCCAGCTCTCTCGACAGGGTGGTGGCCCAGTACTTC
CASSLDRVVAQYF
>.|17|.|TRBV7-8|TRBJ1-3
TGTGCCAGCAGCTCCACCGGGGGGCCTCTGATGGGAAACACCATATATTTT
CASSSTGGPLMGNTIYF
>.|15|.|TRBV13|TRBJ2-4
TGTGCCAGCAGTAAACGGGGGGCGGCCAAAAACATTCAGTACTTC
CASSKRGAAKNIQYF
>.|13|.|TRBV24-1|TRBJ2-1
TGTGCCACCGCTAGGACAGAACTGAATGAGCAGTTCTTC
CATARTELNEQFF
>.|17|.|TRBV19|TRBJ1-5
TGTGCCAGTAGTCCTGTACAGGGTGACTTGAGCAATCAGCCCCAGCATTTT
CASSPVQGDLSNQPQHF
>.|20|TRBD2|TRBV4-3|TRBJ2-1
TGCGCCAGCAGCCTAAGCCCGAGGACTAGCGGCACCCAGGGGTACAATGAGCAGTTCTTC
CASSLSPRTSGTQGYNEQFF
>.|15|TRBD2|TRBV5-1|TRBJ2-3
TGCGCCAGCAGCACACCTAGCGGGAGATCAGATACGCAGTATTTT
CASSTPSGRSDTQYF
>.|13|TRBD2|TRBV6-5|TRBJ2-7
TGTGCCAGCAAGTTAGCGGGAGTGTCCGAGCAGTACTTC
CASKLAGVSEQYF
>.|14|.|TRBV18|TRBJ1-3
TGTGCCAGCTCACCCGACAGCTCTGGAAACACCATATATTTT
CASSPDSSGNTIYF
>.|13|.|TRBV6-5|TRBJ1-1
TGTGCCAGCAGTCCCCCCAAGAACACTGAAGCTTTCTTT
CASSPPKNTEAFF
>.|10|.|TRBV7-9|TRBJ1-1
TGCCGTGGGGCTCACACTGAAGCTTTCTTT
CRGAHTEAFF
>.|15|.|TRBV6-2/TRBV6-3|TRBJ2-7
TGTGCCAGCAGCTATGACCGGGGGGCCACCTACGAGCAGTACTTC
CASSYDRGATYEQYF
>.|14|TRBD2|TRBV6-5|TRBJ2-2
TGTGCCAGCAGTCGACTAGCGGGGGCCGGGGAGCTGTTTTTT
CASSRLAGAGELFF
>.|12|.|TRBV12-3/TRBV12-4|TRBJ1-5
TGTGCCAGCAGCTTGCAGGGTAGAGCCCAGCATTTT
CASSLQGRAQHF
>.|12|.|TRBV29-1|TRBJ1-2
TGCAGCGTAGACCCGGGATACTATGGCTACACCTTC
CSVDPGYYGYTF
>.|14|TRBD1|TRBV4-1|TRBJ1-2
TGCGCCAGCAGCCCCTCGGACAGGGGCCGCCCTGGGGCCTTC
CASSPSDRGRPGAF
>.|14|TRBD2|TRBV9|TRBJ2-5
TGTGCCAGCAGCGTAGGGACTAGCAGACAGACCCAGTACTTC
CASSVGTSRQTQYF
>.|15|TRBD2|TRBV5-5|TRBJ2-7
TGTGCCAGCAGCTCGACTAGCGGGATATACTACGAGCAGTACTTC
CASSSTSGIYYEQYF
>.|16|TRBD2|TRBV11-3|TRBJ2-3
TGTGCCAGCAGCCGTAGCGGGAGGGCCCCTCAGGGTACGCAGTATTTT
CASSRSGRAPQGTQYF
>.|15|.|TRBV19|TRBJ1-6
TGTGCCAGTAGTCGAGGCCGTTTGGATAATTCACCCCTCCACTTT
CASSRGRLDNSPLHF
>.|15|.|TRBV4-2|TRBJ2-7
TGTGCCAGCAGCCCAGGGCGGCGGGGGCCTTACGAGCAGTACTTC
CASSPGRRGPYEQYF
>.|14|TRBD2|TRBV9|TRBJ2-7
TGTGCCAGCAGCGTAGCTAGCGGGGGGTACGAGCAGTACTTC
CASSVASGGYEQYF
>.|16|.|TRBV27|TRBJ2-1
TGTGCCAGCAGTCGTCGTAGCGTGAGCTCCTACAATGAGCAGTTCTTC
CASSRRSVSSYNEQFF
>.|14|TRBD1|TRBV3-1/TRBV3-2|TRBJ2-7
TGTGCCAGCAGCCAAGGAGACAGGGGCATCGAGCAGTACTTC
CASSQGDRGIEQYF
>.|14|TRBD2|TRBV18|TRBJ2-7
TGTGCCAGCTCCCGCCCTGGGGGGGGCTACGAGCAGTACTTC
CASSRPGGGYEQYF
>.|14|.|TRBV7-2|TRBJ1-2
TGTGCCAGCAGCTCTACCTTAGCGGCAGGAGGCTACACCTTC
CASSSTLAAGGYTF
>.|20|TRBD2|TRBV9|TRBJ2-2
TGTGCCAGCAGCGGCGGGACTAGCGGGAGCAGACAAGGAGGAGCCGGGGAGCTGTTTTTT
CASSGGTSGSRQGGAGELFF
>.|13|.|TRBV24-1|TRBJ1-2
TGTGCCACCAGTGATAGCTTCTACTATGGCTACACCTTC
CATSDSFYYGYTF
>.|15|.|TRBV4-1|TRBJ1-1
TGCGCCAGCAGCCAAGAGGGGTCAGGGGCCACTGAAGCTTTCTTT
CASSQEGSGATEAFF
>.|19|.|TRBV11-2|TRBJ1-4
TGTGCCAGCAGCTTAGCTGGCGGGGGGCGGTTATTAACTAATGAAAAACTGTTTTTT
CASSLAGGGRLLTNEKLFF
>.|12|.|TRBV12-3/TRBV12-4|TRBJ1-6
TGTGCCAGCAGTGAGCTGGGGCTCCTCCTCCACTTT
CASSELGLLLHF